This T cell receptor (beta chain) emerged from a study of cytomegalovirus exposure and HLA in healthy donors (dated by TCRdb to 2015 to 2018). Concerning the study at large: According to a later analysis, one platform produced both the roughly 120 validation repertoires and the 720 or so repertoires of the first cohort. The study aimed to test whether cataloging public T cell receptors could reveal signatures of past pathogen exposure. In addition to the first cohort of 500 to 850 subjects, a separate validation cohort of 120 different subjects was used. To predict cytomegalovirus infection status, the study brought together high-throughput TCR immunosequencing, statistical association of individual TCRs with disease status, and machine learning. What the work shows at the level of the full study, not this receptor alone: According to the authors, the approach could potentially be generalized to other disease states and immunological phenotypes. In the study, approximately 160 TCR beta chains were listed as associated with cytomegalovirus. The classifier was reported to diagnose cytomegalovirus status with high specificity and sensitivity in both the original and validation cohorts. Subsequent analysis determined that TCRs grouped into clusters in the first cohort also showed a tendency toward co-occurrence across the roughly 110 validation repertoires, and roughly 95% of cluster scores exceeded 0. Three of the identified cytomegalovirus-associated TCR beta chains were confirmed in vitro to be specific for cytomegalovirus antigens. Most TCR sequences were observed very rarely across donors, whereas some public TCRs were present in many individuals. A later analysis lacked HLA typing for the validation cohort, so it scored co-occurrence in that cohort across all 120 or so repertoires.

As concerns this clone: Its antigen remains unidentified. Qualities for individual bases were not recorded, and no much larger clone is one base off.

The method behind the library was the immunoSEQ multiplex PCR assay. The original methods were these. A statistical classification framework was built for diagnosing cytomegalovirus status from the catalog of TCR beta chain sequences. What TCRdb holds here is the immuneACCESS table cut down to in-frame rearrangements. Part of the clones is not present; checked against another copy, under half of the missing clones reflect an unresolved V gene, and the others are unexplained. V and J calls plus clone size are reproduced from that table; the DNA served to infer D and trimming. In all, the sample holds 200,000 or so clones, and approximately 88% of those were seen once. Of the sample, approximately 7% is held by the ten largest clones. V is pared back by 2 bases and J by 4 bases, with 14 bases lying between the germline termini. According to the germline V gene (reference sequence), CDR1 reads SSHAT and CDR2 reads FNYEAQ. The CDR3 holds 16 amino acids from the cysteine to the phenylalanine. Only the CDR3 DNA stays, 48 bases, in frame from base 1.

The donors belonged to the validation cohort of approximately 130 subjects, which was separate from the 666-subject first cohort. This TCR was recovered from a man in his late teens or twenties in good health and CMV-seropositive. Sequenced input: PBMCs. This sequence uses TRBV7-7 and TRBJ2-2; a tentative D call is TRBD1 (5 bases match). The nucleotide sequence reads as follows: TGTGCCAGCAGCTTACTCTCCCTTCAGGGCACCGGGGAGCTGTTTTTT. The translation is CASSLLSLQGTGELFF.